What follows are 12 T cell receptor beta chains derived from one specimen sequenced in a study of blood T cell repertoires in COVID-19 (dated by TCRdb to about 2020). Library preparation employed the immunoSEQ multiplex PCR assay. TCRdb took over this immuneACCESS table, retaining in-frame rearrangements with V and J assigned. Such tables are incomplete; in checked studies, under half of the missing clones stem from an unresolved V gene, and the remainder is unexplained. Recorded for this sample are fewer than 65,000 clones; approximately 83% of them occurred a single time. 10% to 13% of the sample comes from the top ten. The specimen was peripheral blood. The source of these receptors is a man aged 30 to 39 with COVID-19, enrolled during active disease.

This clone is a singleton in its sample. The chain uses TRBV19 and TRBJ2-3; TRBD2 agrees at 7 bases. This CDR3 has 15 residues. J was trimmed by 3 bases and V by 5 bases; bases with no gene match: 8. The V gene's germline CDR1 is LNHDA and CDR2 SQIVND (reference sequence). The CDR3 region is CASSAKRDGTDTQYF. CDR3 sequence (DNA): TGTGCCAGTAGTGCCAAGCGGGATGGTACAGATACGCAGTATTTT.

This rearrangement joins TRBV6-5 to TRBJ1-5, with D uncertain. This CDR3 has 13 amino acids. The germline V gene encodes CDR1 MNHEY and CDR2 SVGAGI. V shed 5 bases and J shed 3 bases, with 8 bases lying between them. In DNA, the CDR3 is TGTGCCAGCAGTAACCAGGTCAATCAGCCCCAGCATTTT. This translates into CASSNQVNQPQHF.

The chain joins TRBV28 to TRBJ1-2; possible D gene TRBD1, 5 bases. The CDR3 has 13 amino acids. In germline, CDR1 is MDHEN, CDR2 SYDVKM. V lost 3 bases, J lost 4 bases, and 9 bases lay in between. CDR3 coding DNA: TGTGCCAGCAGTTTGGGGGGACTCTATGGCTACACCTTC. This translates into CASSLGGLYGYTF.

This clone was counted once. CDR3 amino acids: CASSLGSAQPQHF. The CDR3 DNA follows: TGTGCCAGCAGCCTGGGGAGCGCTCAGCCCCAGCATTTT. The rearrangement joins TRBV7-9 to TRBJ1-5; D gene unclear. V was clipped by 5 bases and J by 6 bases, with 11 bases between them. The CDR3 runs to 13 residues. Germline V gives CDR1 SEHNR, CDR2 FQNEAQ (reference sequence).

The V call is TRBV28, the J call TRBJ2-7, with 10 bases that match TRBD2. The germline gives CDR1 MDHEN, CDR2 SYDVKM. The CDR3 is 15 residues long. The V and J ends lost 5 bases and 5 bases, in that order; junction bases with no gene match: 9. CDR3 protein: CASSDPSGSANEQYF. DNA of the CDR3: TGTGCCAGCAGTGATCCTAGCGGGAGTGCCAACGAGCAGTACTTC.

This clone has a handful of counts. The rearrangement uses TRBV2 and TRBJ2-7; D may be TRBD1 (5 bases). The germline V gene encodes CDR1 SNHLY and CDR2 FYNNEI. V lost 7 bases and J lost 3, with 13 bases in between. The CDR3 loop spans 13 amino acids. CDR3 in amino acids: CASTETVGYEQYF. DNA for the CDR3: TGTGCCAGCACCGAGACAGTAGGCTACGAGCAGTACTTC. The variable domain in full, completed from reference TRBV2 and TRBJ2-7, reads EPEVTQTPSHQVTQMGQEVILRCVPISNHLYFYWYRQILGQKVEFLVSFYNNEISEKSEIFDDQFSVERPDGSNFTLKIRSTKLEDSAMYFCASTETVGYEQYFGPGTRLTVT.

V and J are TRBV6-2 or TRBV6-3 and TRBJ1-6, with D unresolved. Germline V gene data show CDR1 as MNHEY and CDR2 as SVGEGT. The CDR3 extends over 13 amino acids. Trimming took 3 bases from V and 8 from J, leaving 8 bases between them. CDR3 residues: CASSYVRDSPLHF. CDR3 coding DNA: TGTGCCAGCAGTTATGTACGAGATTCACCCCTCCACTTT.

Concerning this clone: Within the sample, other DNA sequences also encode this same CDR3. This chain connects TRBV29-1 to TRBJ2-3; 10 nucleotides agree with TRBD2. The CDR3 length is 14 residues. V lost 4 bases and J lost 6; bases outside the gene matches: 7. Looked up from germline, CDR1 is SQVTM and CDR2 is ANQGSEA. The CDR3 region is CSVGLAGVTDTQYF. The CDR3 DNA is TGCAGCGTTGGCCTAGCGGGAGTGACGGATACGCAGTATTTT.

This chain uses TRBV11-2 with TRBJ2-2; D is possibly TRBD2 (6 bases). This CDR3 comprises 15 residues. Germline CDR1 and CDR2: SGHAT and FQNNGV. V lost 1 base, J lost 0 bases, and 6 bases lay in between. The CDR3, as DNA: TGTGCCAGCAGCTTAGGCGGGGCGAACACCGGGGAGCTGTTTTTT. It translates to CASSLGGANTGELFF.

The chain links TRBV19 to TRBJ2-3, with 11 bases aligning to TRBD2. V was clipped by 3 bases and J by 3 bases; unmatched bases: 2. Per germline, CDR1 LNHDA and CDR2 SQIVND (reference sequence). CDR3 length: 15 amino acids. The CDR3 region has the DNA TGTGCCAGTAGTATCGCTAGCGGGAGGACAGATACGCAGTATTTT. Translation gives CASSIASGRTDTQYF.

The gene calls are TRBV19 and TRBJ2-7; D gene uncertain. This CDR3 is 13 amino acids long. Trimming cost V 5 bases and J 2 bases, with 10 bases left between them. Germline CDR1 is LNHDA and CDR2 is SQIVND (reference sequence). In nucleotides, the CDR3 is TGTGCCAGTAGTTACGGGTTAACCTACGAGCAGTACTTC. Protein sequence: CASSYGLTYEQYF. Using reference TRBV19 and TRBJ2-7 for the parts outside the CDR3, the full variable domain is DGGITQSPKYLFRKEGQNVTLSCEQNLNHDAMYWYRQDPGQGLRLIYYSQIVNDFQKGDIAEGYSVSREKKESFPLTVTSAQKNPTAFYLCASSYGLTYEQYFGPGTRLTVT.

The V call is TRBV12-3 or TRBV12-4, the J call TRBJ2-5; no reliable D call. This CDR3 comprises 11 residues. The V gene lost 4 bases and the J gene lost 5 bases, with 5 bases spanning the gap. The CDR3 DNA is TGTGCCAGCAGTTCTACCGAGACCCAGTACTTC. Amino acids: CASSSTETQYF.